One sample yielded the 30 T cell receptor beta chains listed below, sequenced in a study of a mutant IDH1 vaccine in newly diagnosed glioma. Here immunoSEQ multiplex PCR was the method, and the copy in TCRdb shows in-frame clones only, minus some. The profile covers about 59,000 clones, with over 80% appearing a single time and roughly 4.8% taken by the ten largest. Documented time point: week 5, during vaccination. A 20-mer mutant IDH1 peptide at 300 ug was injected subcutaneously with topical imiquimod. Their specific antigens are unknown. Sequenced here: PBMCs, sampled from a glioma patient whose treatment included an IDH1 peptide vaccine. Receptors originate from a woman between 35 and 50 years old with glioma.

The J gene is TRBJ2-7, the V gene TRBV29-1, with TRBD1 as a possible D gene (5 bases). Trimming took off 7 bases at V and 3 bases at J, with 16 bases between the two ends. Germline-derived CDR1 and CDR2 are SQVTM and ANQGSEA. The CDR3 is 13 residues long. CDR3 loop: CSATGYWGYEQYF. The CDR3, as DNA: TGCAGCGCTACAGGTTATTGGGGCTACGAGCAGTACTTC.

This chain links TRBV5-1 with TRBJ1-2; D ambiguous. The V and J ends lost 1 base and 1 base respectively, with 17 bases between them. Germline CDR1 and CDR2: SGHRS and YFSETQ. The CDR3 contains 17 residues. DNA for the CDR3: TGCGCCAGCAGCTTGATGGGCCTACAGTCCCTTAACTATGGCTACACCTTC. It yields the protein CASSLMGLQSLNYGYTF.

J is TRBJ1-6 and V is TRBV19; no firm D call. The CDR3 totals 14 residues. Deletions cut 4 bases from V and 10 bases from J, with 14 bases between. CDR1 and CDR2 (germline): LNHDA, SQIVND (reference sequence). Here the CDR3 reads CASSTPYQVSPLHF. Written as DNA, the CDR3 is TGTGCCAGTAGTACGCCCTACCAGGTGTCACCCCTCCACTTT. The variable domain in full, completed from reference TRBV19 and TRBJ1-6, reads DGGITQSPKYLFRKEGQNVTLSCEQNLNHDAMYWYRQDPGQGLRLIYYSQIVNDFQKGDIAEGYSVSREKKESFPLTVTSAQKNPTAFYLCASSTPYQVSPLHFGNGTRLTVT.

This sequence joins TRBV5-1 and TRBJ1-2; 8 nucleotides line up with TRBD1. Per germline, CDR1 SGHRS and CDR2 YFSETQ. J was trimmed by 8 bases and V by 4 bases; bases with no gene match: 7. This CDR3 spans 13 amino acids. The CDR3 region has the DNA TGCGCCAGCAGCCCTGACAGGGGAACGGGCTACACCTTC. Protein sequence: CASSPDRGTGYTF. Together with reference TRBV5-1 and TRBJ1-2, the CDR3 gives the full variable domain: KAGVTQTPRYLIKTRGQQVTLSCSPISGHRSVSWYQQTPGQGLQFLFEYFSETQRNKGNFPGRFSGRQFSNSRSEMNVSTLELGDSALYLCASSPDRGTGYTFGSGTRLTVV.

This clone was found a few times. The V and J genes are TRBV27 and TRBJ1-5; no firm D call. The germline CDR1 and CDR2 sequences are MNHEY and SMNVEV (reference sequence). V was cut by 8 bases and J by 9 bases, with 8 bases left in between. CDR3 size: 10 residues. The CDR3 nucleotides are TGTGCCAGCGGTATCGGGCCCCAGCATTTT. It codes for CASGIGPQHF.

The J gene is TRBJ1-2, the V gene TRBV5-1; a possible D gene is TRBD1 (5 bases). The CDR3 length is 17 residues. V dropped 4 bases and J dropped 4 bases, with 23 bases sitting between them. The germline V gene has CDR1 SGHRS and CDR2 YFSETQ. CDR3 bases: TGCGCCAGCAGCCCGACCCCCCACCTGAGGGGTAGCTATGGCTACACCTTC. Residues: CASSPTPHLRGSYGYTF. The complete variable domain, with remaining parts taken from reference TRBV5-1 and TRBJ1-2, reads KAGVTQTPRYLIKTRGQQVTLSCSPISGHRSVSWYQQTPGQGLQFLFEYFSETQRNKGNFPGRFSGRQFSNSRSEMNVSTLELGDSALYLCASSPTPHLRGSYGYTFGSGTRLTVV.

This clone was seen just once. CDR3: CASSPAPGQGHF. The CDR3 DNA reads as TGTGCCAGCAGTCCCGCCCCGGGACAGGGGCATTTT. This chain connects TRBV2 to TRBJ1-5, with TRBD1 matching over 9 bases. Germline-derived CDR1 and CDR2 are SNHLY and FYNNEI. The CDR3 is made up of 12 amino acids. Trimming at V came to 5 bases and at J to 15 bases, leaving 8 bases not matched to a gene.

This clone occurred once. The sample has other DNA sequences that encode this CDR3 too. The V gene is TRBV2, the J gene TRBJ2-7, with a tentative D call TRBD2 (5 bases). The CDR3 is made up of 11 amino acids. V was pared by 8 bases and J by 3 bases, with 8 bases between. CDR1 is SNHLY and CDR2 is FYNNEI in the germline V gene. The CDR3: CASSDFYEQYF. In DNA, the CDR3 is TGTGCCAGCTCGGACTTCTACGAGCAGTACTTC.

As concerns this clone: The junction departs from the called germline gene at one end, perhaps through a read error. The V and J genes are TRBV7-7 and TRBJ2-1; TRBD1 is a possible D gene (6 bases). The germline CDR1 and CDR2 sequences are SSHAT and FNYEAQ (reference sequence). CDR3 length: 14 residues. CDR3 sequence: CASSLVVQGGEQFF. The CDR3 bases are TGTGCTAGCAGCTTAGTGGTACAGGGTGGCGAGCAGTTCTTC.

In regard to this clone: A junction end diverges from the germline sequence, so it may reflect a read error. The J gene is TRBJ1-5, the V gene TRBV5-1, with 9 bases fitting TRBD1. CDR1 and CDR2 (germline): SGHRS, YFSETQ. The CDR3 runs 15 residues. DNA of the CDR3: TGCGCCAGCAGTTTGGGACAGGGTGGCAATCAGCCCCAGCATTTT. Translating gives CASSLGQGGNQPQHF.

The gene calls are TRBV11-3 and TRBJ2-2; 9 bases map to TRBD1. This CDR3 is built from 18 residues. J was trimmed by 0 bases and V by 5 bases; bases with no gene match: 10. Germline CDR1 reads SGHNT; CDR2 reads YENEEA. This CDR3 reads CASSPGQGLSANTGELFF. For the CDR3, the DNA is TGTGCCAGCAGCCCGGGACAGGGACTTTCCGCGAACACCGGGGAGCTGTTTTTT.

The gene calls are TRBV28 and TRBJ1-4; weak D call: TRBD1 (5 bases). Deletions cut 5 bases from V and 7 bases from J, with 17 bases between. This CDR3 is built from 15 residues. CDR1 is MDHEN, CDR2 SYDVKM, per germline. In DNA form, the CDR3 reads TGTGCCAGCAGTGCCGCAGGGCTATATGGTGAAAAACTGTTTTTT. This translates into CASSAAGLYGEKLFF.

V is TRBV5-1 and J is TRBJ2-3; 7 nucleotides agree with TRBD2. V was clipped by 3 bases and J by 0 bases; unmatched bases: 7. The CDR3 extends over 16 amino acids. Germline assignment: CDR1 SGHRS and CDR2 YFSETQ. In DNA, the CDR3 is TGCGCCAGCAGCTCGGGGACTATTCCTAGCACAGATACGCAGTATTTT. Its protein product is CASSSGTIPSTDTQYF. The full variable domain, in which reference TRBV5-1 and TRBJ2-3 provide the parts outside the CDR3, is KAGVTQTPRYLIKTRGQQVTLSCSPISGHRSVSWYQQTPGQGLQFLFEYFSETQRNKGNFPGRFSGRQFSNSRSEMNVSTLELGDSALYLCASSSGTIPSTDTQYFGPGTRLTVL.

With respect to this clone: A junction boundary mismatches the germline segment, possibly from a read error. J is TRBJ1-2 and V is TRBV4-1; TRBD1 aligns across 7 bases. There are 15 residues in the CDR3. Germline V CDR1 and CDR2: MGHRA, YSYEKL. In nucleotides, the CDR3 is TGCGCCAGCAATTTCGGGACAGATCCGTTTCCCCCCCTTGGCTTC. This translates into CASNFGTDPFPPLGF.

This chain links TRBV4-2 with TRBJ2-7; 11 nucleotides line up with TRBD2. The CDR3 runs to 16 residues. V lost 4 bases, J lost 3 bases, and 8 bases stayed unmatched. In germline, CDR1 is LGHNA, CDR2 YNFKEQ. The CDR3 loop reads CASSPATSGSSYEQYF. In DNA form, the CDR3 reads TGTGCCAGCAGCCCGGCAACTAGCGGGAGTAGCTACGAGCAGTACTTC.

This clone was recorded once. The chain employs TRBV18 and TRBJ1-1; 7 bases match TRBD1. The germline V gene has CDR1 KGHSH and CDR2 LQKENI. The V gene end was trimmed by 2 bases and the J gene end by 0 bases; junction bases not matched to a gene: 3. There are 15 residues in the CDR3. The chain's CDR3 is CASSPYGQVNTEAFF. For the CDR3, the DNA is TGTGCCAGCTCACCATACGGACAGGTGAACACTGAAGCTTTCTTT.

The rearrangement uses TRBV7-8 and TRBJ2-1, with 9 bases matching TRBD2. CDR1 is SGHVS, CDR2 FQNEAQ, per germline. With V trimmed by 2 bases and J by 4 bases, 6 bases remained unmatched. This CDR3 has 16 amino acids. The CDR3 region has the DNA TGTGCCAGCAGCTTAAAGAGGACTAGCGTATACAATGAGCAGTTCTTC. Protein sequence: CASSLKRTSVYNEQFF.

This sequence joins TRBV7-2 and TRBJ1-2; weak D call: TRBD1 (5 bases). V gave up 1 base and J gave up 6 bases, with 9 bases separating them. Germline lookup yields CDR1 SGHTA and CDR2 FQGNSA. The CDR3 is made up of 13 amino acids. The chain's CDR3 is CASSLGGVDGYTF. In DNA, the CDR3 is TGTGCCAGCAGCTTAGGGGGCGTAGATGGCTACACCTTC.

The rearrangement uses TRBV28 and TRBJ1-5; D is uncertain. The germline V gene has CDR1 MDHEN and CDR2 SYDVKM. This CDR3 is built from 11 residues. V lost 8 bases and J lost 1, with 3 bases in between. For the CDR3, the DNA is TGTGCCAGCCAAAGCAATCAGCCCCAGCATTTT. Translating gives CASQSNQPQHF.

The chain links TRBV7-2 to TRBJ2-7; TRBD2 aligns across 9 bases. This CDR3 contains 15 residues. V lost 4 bases and J lost 2; bases outside the gene matches: 6. Germline V CDR1 and CDR2: SGHTA, FQGNSA. CDR3: CASSSYSGGAYEQYF. The CDR3 DNA reads TGTGCCAGCAGCTCATATAGCGGGGGTGCCTACGAGCAGTACTTC.

This chain joins TRBV4-3 and TRBJ2-1; D is ambiguous. Per the germline V gene, CDR1 is LGHNA and CDR2 is YSLEER. This CDR3 spans 13 amino acids. Trimming stripped 4 bases from V and 4 bases from J, with 8 bases between. CDR3 nucleotides: TGCGCCAGCAGCCGGGCGCTTTACAATGAGCAGTTCTTC. This sequence encodes CASSRALYNEQFF.

The rearrangement uses TRBV5-1 and TRBJ2-5, with D possibly being TRBD1 or TRBD2 (5 bases each). Germline values: CDR1 SGHRS, CDR2 YFSETQ. The CDR3 is made up of 12 amino acids. V gave up 0 bases and J gave up 9 bases, with 9 bases separating them. CDR3 DNA sequence: TGCGCCAGCAGCTTGGTGCTGGGGGCCCAGTACTTC. This gives the protein CASSLVLGAQYF. Based on the CDR3 plus reference TRBV5-1 and TRBJ2-5, the full variable domain is KAGVTQTPRYLIKTRGQQVTLSCSPISGHRSVSWYQQTPGQGLQFLFEYFSETQRNKGNFPGRFSGRQFSNSRSEMNVSTLELGDSALYLCASSLVLGAQYFGPGTRLLVL.

The rearrangement links TRBV7-9 to TRBJ2-7; TRBD1 agrees at 8 bases. The CDR3 length is 14 residues. Trimming at V came to 5 bases and at J to 4 bases, leaving 7 bases not matched to a gene. The germline V gene has CDR1 SEHNR and CDR2 FQNEAQ (reference sequence). This chain's CDR3 is CASSLGQGRYEQYF. DNA of the CDR3: TGTGCCAGCAGCCTTGGACAGGGTCGATACGAGCAGTACTTC.

The chain joins TRBV19 to TRBJ2-3; 8 positions agree with TRBD1. In germline, CDR1 is LNHDA, CDR2 SQIVND (reference sequence). The ends lost 5 bases at V and 1 base at J; junction bases unmatched: 8. This CDR3 contains 16 residues. The CDR3 loop is CASSFRQGTGTDTQYF. In DNA form, the CDR3 reads TGTGCCAGTAGTTTTAGACAGGGGACGGGCACAGATACGCAGTATTTT. Supplemented by reference TRBV19 and TRBJ2-3, the full variable domain reads DGGITQSPKYLFRKEGQNVTLSCEQNLNHDAMYWYRQDPGQGLRLIYYSQIVNDFQKGDIAEGYSVSREKKESFPLTVTSAQKNPTAFYLCASSFRQGTGTDTQYFGPGTRLTVL.

The gene calls are TRBV6-1 and TRBJ1-1; 10 bases are a match to TRBD1. Germline V gives CDR1 MNHNS, CDR2 SASEGT. This CDR3 spans 13 amino acids. V lost 11 bases, J lost 8 bases, and 11 bases stayed unmatched. Written as DNA, the CDR3 is TGTGCCGGAAGAGGGACAGGGGCCCTCGAAGCTTTCTTT. Translated: CAGRGTGALEAFF.

The CDR3 sequence is CASRLYQGIGEKLFF. The CDR3 DNA is TGTGCCAGCAGACTCTACCAGGGCATTGGGGAAAAACTGTTTTTT. The chain uses TRBV6-5 and TRBJ1-4; TRBD1 is a possible D gene (5 bases). The V gene lost 6 bases and the J gene lost 8 bases, with 19 bases spanning the gap. The CDR3 totals 15 residues. Germline-derived CDR1 and CDR2 are MNHEY and SVGAGI.

The chain uses TRBV5-6 and TRBJ1-5; 9 bases are a match to TRBD1. V shed 2 bases and J 6 bases; nucleotides not matched to a gene: 6. There are 15 residues in the CDR3. Germline-derived CDR1 and CDR2 are SGHDT and YYEEEE. The CDR3 region is CASSLKQGAGQPQHF. CDR3 nucleotides: TGTGCCAGCAGCTTAAAACAGGGGGCAGGTCAGCCCCAGCATTTT.

V gene TRBV28 combines with J gene TRBJ2-7, with D possibly matching TRBD1 (6 bases). Trimming shortened V by 8 bases and J by 5 bases, and 19 bases separated the two germline ends. Germline assignment: CDR1 MDHEN and CDR2 SYDVKM. This CDR3 has 14 residues. CDR3 sequence: CASGFNRVLNEQYF. The CDR3 bases are TGTGCCAGCGGCTTTAACAGGGTTCTCAACGAGCAGTACTTC.

This chain connects TRBV4-2 to TRBJ1-2; no clear D. V shed 1 base and J shed 4 bases, with 7 bases lying between them. The CDR3 has 13 residues. Per germline, CDR1 LGHNA and CDR2 YNFKEQ. This CDR3 is CASSQAEVYGYTF. In DNA form, the CDR3 reads TGTGCCAGCAGCCAAGCGGAGGTCTATGGCTACACCTTC.

This clone was recorded a few times. The V and J genes are TRBV5-1 and TRBJ2-1, with a possible D match to TRBD2 (5 bases). Deletions cut 1 base from V and 0 bases from J, with 8 bases between. The germline CDR1 and CDR2 sequences are SGHRS and YFSETQ. The CDR3 loop spans 15 amino acids. CDR3 nucleotides: TGCGCCAGCAGCTTGAGGGAGAACTCCTACAATGAGCAGTTCTTC. Its translation is CASSLRENSYNEQFF.